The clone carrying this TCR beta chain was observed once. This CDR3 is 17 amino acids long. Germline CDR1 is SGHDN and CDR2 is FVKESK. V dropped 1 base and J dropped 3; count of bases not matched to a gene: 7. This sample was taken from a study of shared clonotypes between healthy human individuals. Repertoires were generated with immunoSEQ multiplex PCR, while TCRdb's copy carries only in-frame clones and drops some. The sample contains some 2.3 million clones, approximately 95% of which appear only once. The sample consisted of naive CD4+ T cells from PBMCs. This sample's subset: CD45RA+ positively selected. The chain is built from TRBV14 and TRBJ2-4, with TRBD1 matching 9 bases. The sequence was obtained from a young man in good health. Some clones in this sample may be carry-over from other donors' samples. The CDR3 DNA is TGTGCCAGCAGCCAAGCCCAGGGACAGGGATTCAAAAACATTCAGTACTTC. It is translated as CASSQAQGQGFKNIQYF.